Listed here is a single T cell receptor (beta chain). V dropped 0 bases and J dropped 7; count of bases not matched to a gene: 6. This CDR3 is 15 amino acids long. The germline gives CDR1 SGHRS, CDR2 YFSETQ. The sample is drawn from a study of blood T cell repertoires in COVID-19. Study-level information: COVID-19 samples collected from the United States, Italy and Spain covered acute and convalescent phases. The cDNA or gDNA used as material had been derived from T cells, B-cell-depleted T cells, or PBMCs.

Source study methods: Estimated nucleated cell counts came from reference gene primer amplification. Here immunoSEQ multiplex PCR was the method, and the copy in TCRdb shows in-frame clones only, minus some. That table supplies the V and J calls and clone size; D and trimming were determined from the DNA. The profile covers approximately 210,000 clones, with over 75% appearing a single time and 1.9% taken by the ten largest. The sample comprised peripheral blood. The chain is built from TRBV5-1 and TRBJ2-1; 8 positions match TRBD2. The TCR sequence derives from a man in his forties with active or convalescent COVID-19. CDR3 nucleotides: TGCGCCAGCAGCTTGGCGGGAGGGCCGGTAAATGAGCAGTTCTTC. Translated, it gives CASSLAGGPVNEQFF. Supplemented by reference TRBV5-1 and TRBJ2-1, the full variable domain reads KAGVTQTPRYLIKTRGQQVTLSCSPISGHRSVSWYQQTPGQGLQFLFEYFSETQRNKGNFPGRFSGRQFSNSRSEMNVSTLELGDSALYLCASSLAGGPVNEQFFGPGTRLTVL.